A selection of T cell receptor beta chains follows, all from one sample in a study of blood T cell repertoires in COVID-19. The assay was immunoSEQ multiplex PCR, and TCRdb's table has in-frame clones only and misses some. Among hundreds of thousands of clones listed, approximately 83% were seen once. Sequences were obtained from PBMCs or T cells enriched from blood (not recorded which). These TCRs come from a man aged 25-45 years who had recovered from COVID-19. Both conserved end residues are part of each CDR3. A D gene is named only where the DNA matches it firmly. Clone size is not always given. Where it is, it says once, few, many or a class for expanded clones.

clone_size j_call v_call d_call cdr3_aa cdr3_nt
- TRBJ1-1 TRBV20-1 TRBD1 CSASQGAQSTEAFF TGCAGTGCTAGTCAGGGGGCCCAGAGCACTGAAGCTTTCTTT
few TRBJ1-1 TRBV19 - CASSRRTANTEAFF TGTGCCAGTAGCAGAAGGACAGCGAACACTGAAGCTTTCTTT
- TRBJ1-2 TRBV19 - CASSPDARLGGYTF TGTGCCAGTAGCCCCGACGCAAGGTTGGGCGGCTACACCTTC
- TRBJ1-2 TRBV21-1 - CASSKVGIGDGYTF TGTGCCAGCAGCAAAGTTGGAATCGGGGATGGCTACACCTTC
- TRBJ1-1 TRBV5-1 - CASSWGEDTEAFF TGCGCCAGCAGCTGGGGGGAGGACACTGAAGCTTTCTTT
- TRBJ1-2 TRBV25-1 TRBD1 CASSQDRGRNNRGYTF TGTGCCAGCAGCCAAGACAGGGGGCGGAACAACAGGGGCTACACCTTC
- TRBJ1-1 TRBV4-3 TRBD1 CASSQDRGTGVRSAEAFF TGCGCCAGCAGCCAAGATCGGGGGACAGGGGTCCGAAGCGCTGAAGCTTTCTTT
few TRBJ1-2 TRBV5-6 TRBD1 CASSLVGDSYGYTF TGTGCCAGCAGCTTGGTGGGGGACAGCTATGGCTACACCTTC
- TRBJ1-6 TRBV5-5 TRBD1 CASSLSGTGPVDSPLHF TGTGCCAGCAGCTTGTCCGGGACAGGGCCCGTTGATTCACCCCTCCACTTT
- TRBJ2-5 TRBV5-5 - CASSLGEALETQYF TGTGCCAGCAGCTTGGGGGAGGCCCTGGAGACCCAGTACTTC
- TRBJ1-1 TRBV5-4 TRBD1 CASSATGGNEAFF TGTGCCAGCAGCGCCACAGGGGGCAATGAAGCTTTCTTT
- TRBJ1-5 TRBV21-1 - CAPMGGKEYNQPQHF TGTGCCCCTATGGGGGGGAAGGAATACAATCAGCCCCAGCATTTT
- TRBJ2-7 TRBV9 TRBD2 CASSVGGRDEQYF TGTGCCAGCAGCGTCGGGGGGAGGGACGAGCAGTACTTC
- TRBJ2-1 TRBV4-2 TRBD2 CASSQEVGLAGALEQFF TGTGCCAGCAGCCAAGAGGTCGGGCTAGCGGGGGCCTTGGAGCAGTTCTTC
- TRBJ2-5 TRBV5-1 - CASSLGSIRALGTQYF TGCGCCAGCAGCTTGGGGTCGATCAGGGCGTTGGGGACCCAGTACTTC
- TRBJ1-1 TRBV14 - CASSRRAAGSNTEAFF TGTGCCAGCAGCCGCAGGGCGGCAGGGTCAAACACTGAAGCTTTCTTT
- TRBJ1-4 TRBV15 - CATSRGGERSNEKLFF TGTGCCACCAGCAGAGGGGGCGAGCGATCCAATGAAAAACTGTTTTTT
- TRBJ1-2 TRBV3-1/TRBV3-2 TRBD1 CASSVQGSGGYTF TGTGCCAGCAGCGTACAGGGGTCGGGTGGCTACACCTTC
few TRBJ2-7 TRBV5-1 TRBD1 CASIPGQGSEQYF TGCGCCAGCATCCCGGGACAGGGTTCCGAGCAGTACTTC
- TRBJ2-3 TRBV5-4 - CASSLLPSSTDTQYF TGTGCCAGCAGCTTGCTCCCCTCGAGCACAGATACGCAGTATTTT
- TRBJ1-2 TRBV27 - CASTIKPGTTNYGYTF TGTGCCAGCACCATAAAACCGGGAACAACTAACTATGGCTACACCTTC
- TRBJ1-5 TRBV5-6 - CASSLGGSNQPQHF TGTGCCAGCAGCTTGGGAGGGAGCAATCAGCCCCAGCATTTT
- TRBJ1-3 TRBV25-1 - CASSEWGTGGNTIYF TGTGCCAGCAGTGAATGGGGGACTGGGGGAAACACCATATATTTT
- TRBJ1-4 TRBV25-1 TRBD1 CASSDRDRGREKLFF TGTGCCAGCAGTGACAGGGACAGGGGCCGGGAAAAACTGTTTTTT